These 31 T cell receptor beta chains were sequenced from one sample in a study of T cell changes during pregnancy in multiple sclerosis. Clones were sequenced by immunoSEQ multiplex PCR, and TCRdb holds only the in-frame ones, with some missing. The table shows more than 65,000 clones, with roughly 88% occurring only once. The sample consisted of peripheral blood, taken after pregnancy. The receptors here all came from a female donor in good health, enrolled as a control in a pregnancy study.

The chain employs TRBV28 and TRBJ1-1, with D possibly matching TRBD1 (5 bases). Germline V gives CDR1 MDHEN, CDR2 SYDVKM. Trimming took 2 bases from V and 5 from J, leaving 18 bases between them. This CDR3 is 16 amino acids long. The CDR3 here is CASSLIQVTRGTEAFF. CDR3 DNA sequence: TGTGCCAGCAGTTTAATACAGGTTACTCGGGGGACTGAAGCTTTCTTT.

This clone occurred a few times. The chain recombines TRBV12-5 with TRBJ2-5, with D perhaps TRBD1 (6 bases). Germline CDR1 reads LGHNT; CDR2 reads FRNRAP. CDR3 length equals 14 residues. Trimming cost V 5 bases and J 5 bases, with 15 bases left between them. In DNA, the CDR3 is TGTGCTAGTGGTCAGGGGATAACGGGGGAGACCCAGTACTTC. Its translation is CASGQGITGETQYF.

The rearrangement uses TRBV5-1 and TRBJ2-7; D might be TRBD2 (6 bases). V was shortened by 4 bases and J by 0 bases, with 14 bases between the two germline ends. The CDR3 has 15 amino acids. The germline CDR1 and CDR2 sequences are SGHRS and YFSETQ. For the CDR3, the DNA is TGCGCCAGCAGCGAACGCGGGGAGAGCTCCTACGAGCAGTACTTC. Residues: CASSERGESSYEQYF.

The V gene is TRBV10-3, the J gene TRBJ2-3, with 14 bases aligning to TRBD2. CDR1 ENHRY and CDR2 SYGVKD come from the germline V gene. The CDR3 is made up of 18 amino acids. Germline trimming cut 6 bases from V and 2 bases from J; bases unmatched to any gene: 10. This CDR3 reads CAIRRWGLAGENTDTQYF. The CDR3, as DNA: TGTGCCATCAGAAGATGGGGACTAGCGGGGGAAAACACAGATACGCAGTATTTT.

The J gene is TRBJ2-1, the V gene TRBV7-9; 10 bases line up with TRBD1. The CDR3 runs 17 residues. CDR1 is SEHNR, CDR2 FQNEAQ, per germline (reference sequence). After removal of 5 bases from V and 8 bases from J, the junction contained 15 bases not matched to a gene. CDR3 loop: CASSPSTGGYWSDEQFF. The CDR3 DNA reads TGTGCCAGCAGCCCGTCGACAGGGGGCTATTGGAGCGATGAGCAGTTCTTC.

A word on this clone: This specimen includes other DNA sequences encoding the same CDR3. The J gene is TRBJ2-7, the V gene TRBV6-5; unclear D gene. Looked up from germline, CDR1 is MNHEY and CDR2 is SVGAGI. The ends were cut back, 4 bases at V and 6 bases at J, with 7 bases in the middle. There are 11 residues in the CDR3. CDR3 region: CASSSGGEQYF. The CDR3 nucleotides are TGTGCCAGCAGTTCAGGTGGCGAGCAGTACTTC.

This clone was seen a single time. The chain uses TRBV4-3 and TRBJ2-3, with a tentative D call TRBD2 (5 bases). This CDR3 has 14 amino acids. V gave up 3 bases and J gave up 4 bases, with 11 bases separating them. Per germline, CDR1 LGHNA and CDR2 YSLEER. The DNA of the CDR3 is TGCGCCAGCAGCCAGGACTCACCGCCAGATACGCAGTATTTT. Its protein is CASSQDSPPDTQYF.

The chain carries TRBV5-1 and TRBJ2-1; no clear D. Trimming cost V 0 bases and J 9 bases, with 7 bases left between them. Germline V lookup: CDR1 SGHRS, CDR2 YFSETQ. This CDR3 is 12 amino acids long. The DNA for the CDR3 is TGCGCCAGCAGCTTGGCTCCAGGTGAGCAGTTCTTC. It specifies CASSLAPGEQFF.

V and J are TRBV27 and TRBJ1-1; D is undetermined. This CDR3 region has 12 residues. CDR1 is MNHEY and CDR2 is SMNVEV in the germline V gene (reference sequence). Between the trimmed V and J ends, which lost 2 bases and 11 bases, there was a span of 12 bases. CDR3 region: CASSLGGGSAFF. The CDR3 DNA reads TGTGCCAGCAGTTTAGGAGGAGGGAGCGCTTTCTTT.

The chain carries TRBV29-1 and TRBJ2-1, with 10 nucleotides matching TRBD2. Germline CDR1 and CDR2: SQVTM and ANQGSEA. Trimming at V came to 4 bases and at J to 4 bases, leaving 7 bases not matched to a gene. The CDR3 consists of 15 residues. Here the CDR3 reads CSVGLGTSVYNEQFF. The CDR3 nucleotides are TGCAGCGTTGGTCTCGGGACTAGCGTTTACAATGAGCAGTTCTTC.

This rearrangement joins TRBV9 to TRBJ2-3; 10 bases fit TRBD2. The germline V gene has CDR1 SGDLS and CDR2 YYNGEE. The V gene end was trimmed by 5 bases and the J gene end by 0 bases; junction bases not matched to a gene: 9. The CDR3 has 17 residues. In DNA form, the CDR3 reads TGTGCCAGCAGTCCCCGCACTAGCGGGGCTAGCACAGATACGCAGTATTTT. This codes for CASSPRTSGASTDTQYF.

This chain joins TRBV11-3 and TRBJ1-4, with 7 bases that match TRBD1. Germline values: CDR1 SGHNT, CDR2 YENEEA. The length of the CDR3 is 14 residues. Trimming removed 5 bases from V and 7 bases from J; junction bases left unmatched: 7. The CDR3, as DNA: TGTGCCAGCAGCGGCACAGGGGTGGGTGAAAAACTGTTTTTT. This encodes CASSGTGVGEKLFF.

This clone was seen just once. The V call is TRBV18, the J call TRBJ1-2; D may be TRBD1 (5 bases). The V gene's germline CDR1 is KGHSH and CDR2 LQKENI. This CDR3 comprises 16 residues. V shed 3 bases and J shed 4 bases, with 18 bases lying between them. The CDR3 DNA is TGTGCCAGCTCACCGTCGACAGCCCCAGACTCCTATGGCTACACCTTC. This sequence encodes CASSPSTAPDSYGYTF. The variable domain in full, with the rest retrieved from reference TRBV18 and TRBJ1-2, is NAGVMQNPRHLVRRRGQEARLRCSPMKGHSHVYWYRQLPEEGLKFMVYLQKENIIDESGMPKERFSAEFPKEGPSILRIQQVVRGDSAAYFCASSPSTAPDSYGYTFGSGTRLTVV.

The chain joins TRBV11-1 to TRBJ1-1; D is perhaps TRBD1 (5 bases). V gave up 7 bases and J gave up 5 bases, with 11 bases separating them. Per germline, CDR1 SGHAT and CDR2 FQDESV (reference sequence). The CDR3 loop spans 12 amino acids. The chain's CDR3 is CASIIQGTEAFF. CDR3 coding DNA: TGTGCCAGCATCATTCAGGGTACTGAAGCTTTCTTT.

The V and J genes are TRBV11-3 and TRBJ2-7, with D perhaps TRBD2 (6 bases). Trimming removed 3 bases at V and 3 bases at J, with 9 bases between. The CDR3 loop spans 13 amino acids. Germline V gene sequence: CDR1 SGHNT, CDR2 YENEEA. CDR3 nucleotides: TGTGCCAGCAGCTTGTCCGGGAGCTACGAGCAGTACTTC. Translated, it gives CASSLSGSYEQYF.

This clone was picked up a small number of times. The chain links TRBV2 to TRBJ1-2, with D perhaps TRBD1 (6 bases). Germline V gene data show CDR1 as SNHLY and CDR2 as FYNNEI. Trimming shortened V by 7 bases and J by 2 bases, and 11 bases separated the two germline ends. CDR3 length: 13 residues. The CDR3 DNA reads as TGTGCCAGCATCAATGACAGGAACTATGGCTACACCTTC. It encodes CASINDRNYGYTF.

This clone occurred once. This chain uses TRBV5-1 with TRBJ1-3, with 7 positions matching TRBD1. The CDR3 extends over 15 amino acids. The J segment lost 0 bases and the V segment lost 4 bases, leaving 4 bases of the junction unmatched. Germline loops: CDR1 SGHRS, CDR2 YFSETQ. CDR3 bases: TGCGCCAGCAGCACCGGACAGGTCTCTGGAAACACCATATATTTT. Its protein product is CASSTGQVSGNTIYF.

The chain is built from TRBV9 and TRBJ1-5; D is ambiguous. CDR1 is SGDLS and CDR2 is YYNGEE in the germline V gene. The ends were cut back, 4 bases at V and 7 bases at J, with 15 bases in the middle. The CDR3 runs to 14 residues. CDR3 region: CASSQMGGFQPQHF. In DNA, the CDR3 is TGTGCCAGCAGCCAGATGGGAGGGTTCCAGCCCCAGCATTTT. Full variable domain (remainder filled in from reference TRBV9 and TRBJ1-5): DSGVTQTPKHLITATGQRVTLRCSPRSGDLSVYWYQQSLDQGLQFLIQYYNGEERAKGNILERFSAQQFPDLHSELNLSSLELGDSALYFCASSQMGGFQPQHFGDGTRLSIL.

The rearrangement links TRBV5-4 to TRBJ1-1; possibly TRBD1 for D (6 bases). The CDR3 consists of 15 residues. V was cut by 0 bases and J by 5 bases, with 14 bases left in between. Germline lookup yields CDR1 SGHNT and CDR2 YYREEE (reference sequence). Here the CDR3 reads CASSLGQGSQTEAFF. CDR3 nucleotide sequence: TGTGCCAGCAGCTTGGGTCAGGGGAGTCAGACTGAAGCTTTCTTT.

The rearrangement uses TRBV5-5 and TRBJ2-5, with 9 bases that match TRBD2. V trimming: 0 bases; J trimming: 2 bases; junction bases outside the gene matches: 2. The CDR3 loop spans 15 amino acids. Germline V gene data show CDR1 as SGHKS and CDR2 as YYEKEE (reference sequence). This CDR3 is CASSLGLAGQETQYF. CDR3 in DNA: TGTGCCAGCAGCTTGGGGCTAGCGGGACAAGAGACCCAGTACTTC.

With regard to this clone: The germline gene is not matched at one end of the junction; a read error may be the cause. The V and J genes are TRBV7-7 and TRBJ2-3; 12 bases map to TRBD2. In germline, CDR1 is SSHAT, CDR2 FNYEAQ (reference sequence). This CDR3 contains 15 residues. This CDR3 is CASSSLAGGRDTQYF. CDR3 nucleotides: TGTGCTAGCAGCTCTCTAGCGGGGGGGCGAGATACGCAGTATTTT.

The genes are TRBV19 and TRBJ2-1, with a weak D call TRBD1 (6 bases). Germline CDR1 reads LNHDA; CDR2 reads SQIVND (reference sequence). V lost 1 base, J lost 4 bases, and 17 bases lay in between. The CDR3 extends over 17 amino acids. The CDR3 bases are TGTGCCAGTAGTATAGGCACGGACAGCCGACTTTACAATGAGCAGTTCTTC. Translation: CASSIGTDSRLYNEQFF. The entire variable domain, with the rest obtained from reference TRBV19 and TRBJ2-1, is as follows: DGGITQSPKYLFRKEGQNVTLSCEQNLNHDAMYWYRQDPGQGLRLIYYSQIVNDFQKGDIAEGYSVSREKKESFPLTVTSAQKNPTAFYLCASSIGTDSRLYNEQFFGPGTRLTVL.

In its sample, this clone was seen once. This sequence joins TRBV11-2 and TRBJ1-2; D gene unclear. Trimming took 1 base from V and 3 from J, leaving 12 bases between them. Germline V CDR1 and CDR2: SGHAT, FQNNGV. The CDR3 is made up of 15 amino acids. The DNA of the CDR3 is TGTGCCAGCAGCTTAGGGGTTAGGAGGGACTATGGCTACACCTTC. Its protein is CASSLGVRRDYGYTF.

This chain joins TRBV30 and TRBJ2-6; TRBD1 might be the D (6 bases). The CDR3 covers 13 residues. The V and J ends lost 3 bases and 11 bases respectively, with 14 bases between them. Germline CDR1 GTSNPN, CDR2 SVGIG (reference sequence). The CDR3 region has the DNA TGTGCCTGGAGAGTACAGGGTAATGACGTCCTGACTTTC. This translates into CAWRVQGNDVLTF.

This rearrangement joins TRBV30 to TRBJ1-1; 10 bases are a match to TRBD1. V lost 1 base to trimming and J lost 0 bases; unmatched junction nucleotides: 2. The CDR3 sequence is 15 residues long. Germline CDR1 is GTSNPN and CDR2 is SVGIG (reference sequence). The CDR3 nucleotides are TGTGCCTGGAGTGGGACAGGGGGAATGAACACTGAAGCTTTCTTT. Its translation is CAWSGTGGMNTEAFF.

The chain is built from TRBV11-3 and TRBJ1-2; TRBD1 matches at 7 bases. From germline, CDR1 is SGHNT and CDR2 YENEEA. Losses at the gene ends were 0 bases for V and 6 bases for J; bases not matched to a gene: 7. The CDR3 contains 15 residues. The CDR3 bases are TGTGCCAGCAGCTTAGAAAGAGACAGGGTGGATGGCTACACCTTC. Translation gives CASSLERDRVDGYTF.

The chain uses TRBV19 and TRBJ1-1; D call uncertain. The CDR3 sequence is 14 residues long. Germline V lookup: CDR1 LNHDA, CDR2 SQIVND (reference sequence). Trimming removed 0 bases from V and 5 bases from J, with 10 bases in between. The CDR3 DNA follows: TGTGCCAGTAGTATAGATGTCAGGAGGACTGAAGCTTTCTTT. Encoded protein: CASSIDVRRTEAFF.

The chain's CDR3 is CASKGVGYEQYF. For the CDR3, the DNA is TGTGCCAGTAAAGGGGTCGGTTACGAGCAGTACTTC. The chain is built from TRBV19 and TRBJ2-7; TRBD1 is a possible D gene (5 bases). Germline V gene data show CDR1 as LNHDA and CDR2 as SQIVND (reference sequence). The CDR3 consists of 12 residues. The germline V and J ends were trimmed by 7 bases and 4 bases, with 11 bases remaining between them.

The chain has TRBV18 and TRBJ1-2; 8 bases line up with TRBD1. This CDR3 spans 16 amino acids. CDR1 KGHSH and CDR2 LQKENI come from the germline V gene. The J segment lost 6 bases and the V segment lost 5 bases, leaving 14 bases of the junction unmatched. The CDR3, as DNA: TGTGCCAGCTCAGTAAACAAACAGGGGGATGAGAATGGCTACACCTTC. It translates to CASSVNKQGDENGYTF.

This chain links TRBV5-1 with TRBJ2-3, with a tentative D call TRBD2 (5 bases). Trimming removed 1 base at V and 0 bases at J, with 12 bases between. The CDR3 contains 16 residues. Germline assignment: CDR1 SGHRS and CDR2 YFSETQ. CDR3 loop: CASSLRERPSTDTQYF. The CDR3 nucleotides are TGCGCCAGCAGCTTGAGGGAGCGGCCTAGCACAGATACGCAGTATTTT. Using reference TRBV5-1 and TRBJ2-3 for the parts outside the CDR3, the full variable domain is KAGVTQTPRYLIKTRGQQVTLSCSPISGHRSVSWYQQTPGQGLQFLFEYFSETQRNKGNFPGRFSGRQFSNSRSEMNVSTLELGDSALYLCASSLRERPSTDTQYFGPGTRLTVL.

The rearrangement links TRBV7-2 to TRBJ1-1; D remains unclear. V was pared by 1 base and J by 2 bases, with 8 bases between. Germline assignment: CDR1 SGHTA and CDR2 FQGNSA. The CDR3 spans 14 residues. In DNA, the CDR3 is TGTGCCAGCAGCTTAGACACAGTTAACACTGAAGCTTTCTTT. Translation gives CASSLDTVNTEAFF.